This entry lists 23 T cell receptor beta chains sequenced from one sample in a study of blood T cells in healthy people across ages. A sample-barcoded 5' primer and a J-beta primer mix were used in a second PCR of roughly 7 to 11 cycles. TCRdb reanalysed the 5' RACE reads using MiXCR and keeps one entry per CDR3 protein. The table shows fewer than 2 million distinct CDR3 sequences, with about two fifths occurring only once. The sequencing input was blood. These receptors all stem from a human donor in good health.

The V call is TRBV7-2, the J call TRBJ1-6; D is unclear. The CDR3 is 13 residues long. V gave up 3 bases and J gave up 9 bases, with 9 bases separating them. CDR1 and CDR2 (germline): SGHTA, FQGNSA. The DNA of the CDR3 is TGTGCCAGCAGCTTGGCAGTTTTTTCACCCCTCCACTTT. Translation: CASSLAVFSPLHF.

This chain joins TRBV4-2 and TRBJ2-4; D perhaps matches TRBD1 (6 bases). The better agreement between TRBJ2-7 and the DNA end casts doubt on the J call. CDR1 is LGHNA and CDR2 is YNFKEQ in the germline V gene. CDR3 length: 13 residues. The CDR3 sequence: CASSQSGQYEQYF. DNA of the CDR3: TGTGCCAGCAGCCAATCCGGACAGTACGAGCAGTACTTC.

The chain recombines TRBV7-9 with TRBJ1-2, with TRBD1 as a possible D gene (6 bases). There are 16 residues in the CDR3. Germline assignment: CDR1 SEHNR and CDR2 FQNEAQ (reference sequence). Deletions cut 5 bases from V and 3 bases from J, with 19 bases between. CDR3 bases: TGTGCCAGCAGCATCATCGACAGGATCTACCACTATGGCTACACCTTC. Translating it yields CASSIIDRIYHYGYTF.

A single count supports this clonotype. The rearrangement joins TRBV11-1 to TRBJ2-4, with D possibly being TRBD1 (6 bases). The J call is in doubt because the DNA end fits TRBJ2-7 better. The CDR3 is 15 amino acids. Germline lookup yields CDR1 SGHAT and CDR2 FQDESV (reference sequence). Here the CDR3 reads CASSSRAGAVYEQYF. CDR3 in DNA: TGTGCCAGCAGCTCCCGGGCAGGGGCAGTATACGAGCAGTACTTC.

This clonotype has just a few counts. The rearrangement uses TRBV4-1 and TRBJ2-1; D unclear. V lost 4 bases to trimming and J lost 3 bases, with 10 bases between them. This CDR3 region has 14 residues. Germline V gene data show CDR1 as MGHRA and CDR2 as YSYEKL. CDR3 loop: CASSPGLFYNEQFF. In DNA form, the CDR3 reads TGCGCCAGCAGCCCAGGCCTTTTCTACAATGAGCAGTTCTTC.

The chain joins TRBV12-3 or TRBV12-4 to TRBJ2-7; D may be TRBD1 or TRBD2 (5 bases each). V was clipped by 6 bases and J by 4 bases, with 13 bases between them. The CDR3 loop spans 13 amino acids. CDR3 residues: CASSPNGGYEQYF. In nucleotides, the CDR3 is TGTGCCAGCAGCCCAAATGGGGGTTACGAGCAGTACTTC.

This clonotype was observed a few times. This CDR3 is CASSHGQDLEKLFF. The CDR3 DNA follows: TGCGCCAGCAGCCACGGGCAAGATCTGGAAAAACTGTTTTTT. The rearrangement links TRBV4-1 to TRBJ1-4; D uncertain. The V end was cut by 3 bases, the J end by 8 bases, with 13 bases between. The CDR3 contains 14 residues. In germline, CDR1 is MGHRA, CDR2 YSYEKL.

CDR3 residues: CASRILGGTQYF. CDR3 in DNA: TGTGCCAGCAGAATCCTAGGGGGTACGCAGTATTTT. V gene TRBV12-3 or TRBV12-4 combines with J gene TRBJ2-3; possible D gene TRBD1, 6 bases. V was pared by 6 bases and J by 8 bases, with 12 bases between. The CDR3 consists of 12 residues.

The chain uses TRBV20-1 and TRBJ1-5, with no clear D. This CDR3 is built from 15 residues. CDR1 is DFQATT and CDR2 is SNEGSKA in the germline V gene (reference sequence). Between the trimmed V and J ends, which lost 3 bases and 3 bases, there was a span of 15 bases. CDR3: CSASGWEKDNQPQHF. For the CDR3, the DNA is TGCAGTGCTAGCGGGTGGGAAAAGGACAATCAGCCCCAGCATTTT.

The chain joins TRBV28 to TRBJ1-1; D ambiguous. V shed 3 bases and J shed 3 bases, with 8 bases lying between them. CDR1 is MDHEN, CDR2 SYDVKM, per germline. This CDR3 comprises 13 residues. CDR3 in DNA: TGTGCCAGCAGTTTGCCCGGGTACACTGAAGCTTTCTTT. As protein: CASSLPGYTEAFF. The whole variable domain, filled in from reference TRBV28 and TRBJ1-1, reads DVKVTQSSRYLVKRTGEKVFLECVQDMDHENMFWYRQDPGLGLRLIYFSYDVKMKEKGDIPEGYSVSREKKERFSLILESASTNQTSMYLCASSLPGYTEAFFGQGTRLTVV.

The chain links TRBV27 to TRBJ1-1; D is perhaps TRBD1 (6 bases). Deletions cut 0 bases from V and 4 bases from J, with 12 bases between. CDR1 and CDR2 from the germline V gene are MNHEY and SMNVEV (reference sequence). This CDR3 spans 15 amino acids. In DNA form, the CDR3 reads TGTGCCAGCAGTTTATCCGGACAGATGGTCACTGAAGCTTTCTTT. Protein product: CASSLSGQMVTEAFF.

The V call is TRBV29-1, the J call TRBJ1-1; D is unresolved. CDR1 and CDR2 from the germline V gene are SQVTM and ANQGSEA. The V and J ends lost 5 bases and 0 bases respectively, with 10 bases between them. The CDR3 length is 13 residues. The CDR3 region is CSVRDGMNTEAFF. CDR3 coding DNA: TGCAGCGTTAGAGACGGTATGAACACTGAAGCTTTCTTT.

This clonotype was seen just once. The chain uses TRBV7-2 and TRBJ1-2; the D gene is possibly TRBD1 (6 bases). The CDR3 loop spans 14 amino acids. V was cut by 0 bases and J by 8 bases, with 13 bases left in between. Germline V gives CDR1 SGHTA, CDR2 FQGNSA. The CDR3 sequence: CASSLAGHLAGYTF. CDR3 DNA sequence: TGTGCCAGCAGCTTAGCGGGACATCTAGCGGGCTACACCTTC.

This clonotype was counted between two and nine times. The chain joins TRBV6-5 to TRBJ1-2, with D perhaps TRBD1 (5 bases). The CDR3 length is 16 residues. Germline V gives CDR1 MNHEY, CDR2 SVGAGI. V was clipped by 7 bases and J by 3 bases, with 21 bases between them. The CDR3 here is CASTNFRRGRYYGYTF. CDR3 DNA: TGTGCCAGCACCAACTTCCGGAGGGGTAGATACTATGGCTACACCTTC.

There are a few counts of this clonotype. J is TRBJ2-7 and V is TRBV6-2 or TRBV6-3; 10 bases are shared with TRBD1. The V and J ends lost 2 bases and 5 bases, in that order; junction bases with no gene match: 15. Germline assignment: CDR1 MNHEY and CDR2 SVGEGT. The CDR3 is made up of 18 amino acids. The CDR3 loop reads CASSYGRDRGGLGNEQYF. The CDR3 DNA reads as TGTGCCAGCAGTTACGGTCGGGACAGGGGTGGTCTGGGCAACGAGCAGTACTTC.

The chain carries TRBV24-1 and TRBJ2-1, with D possibly matching TRBD2 (5 bases). The V end was cut by 0 bases, the J end by 10 bases, with 9 bases between. Germline loops: CDR1 KGHDR, CDR2 SFDVKD. The length of the CDR3 is 13 residues. CDR3 sequence: CATSDLRGQEQFF. CDR3 nucleotide sequence: TGTGCCACCAGTGATTTGCGGGGTCAAGAGCAGTTCTTC.

The CDR3 sequence is CASSLGGAVVGTEQYF. CDR3 nucleotides: TGTGCCAGCAGTTTAGGGGGGGCGGTTGTTGGGACCGAGCAGTACTTC. This sequence joins TRBV12-3 or TRBV12-4 and TRBJ2-7; the D call may be TRBD1 or TRBD2 (6 bases each). The CDR3 covers 16 residues. Trimming cost V 1 base and J 6 bases, with 19 bases left between them.

The chain couples TRBV28 to TRBJ2-5; 10 bases match TRBD1. The DNA end lines up better with TRBJ2-7; the J call may be wrong. Per germline, CDR1 MDHEN and CDR2 SYDVKM. The CDR3 loop spans 15 amino acids. The CDR3 loop reads CASSAYWTGGYEQYF. For the CDR3, the DNA is TGTGCCAGCAGTGCTTACTGGACAGGGGGCTACGAGCAGTACTTC.

V usage is TRBV20-1 and J usage is TRBJ2-3; 11 nucleotides match TRBD2. The CDR3 is made up of 14 amino acids. Looked up from germline, CDR1 is DFQATT and CDR2 is SNEGSKA (reference sequence). V gave up 6 bases and J gave up 4 bases; unmatched junction bases: 6. The CDR3 sequence: CSATVSGGADTQYF. CDR3 DNA: TGCAGTGCAACGGTTAGCGGGGGGGCAGATACGCAGTATTTT.

This chain joins TRBV14 and TRBJ2-7, with 7 bases aligning to TRBD1. With V trimmed by 4 bases and J by 1 base, 7 bases remained unmatched. This CDR3 is built from 15 residues. Germline V gene data show CDR1 as SGHDN and CDR2 as FVKESK. The CDR3 DNA is TGTGCCAGCAGCCCGGGGACAGCCCTATCCTACGAGCAGTACTTC. It encodes CASSPGTALSYEQYF.

This sequence joins TRBV20-1 and TRBJ2-3; 11 nucleotides match TRBD2. This CDR3 is built from 14 residues. Trimming at V came to 4 bases and at J to 6 bases, leaving 6 bases not matched to a gene. Germline lookup yields CDR1 DFQATT and CDR2 SNEGSKA (reference sequence). CDR3 DNA: TGCAGTGCTATTACTAGCGGGGGTTATGATACGCAGTATTTT. Its translation: CSAITSGGYDTQYF.

The genes are TRBV6-5 and TRBJ1-2, with a tentative D call TRBD1 (6 bases). Germline V gene sequence: CDR1 MNHEY, CDR2 SVGAGI. Trimming cost V 4 bases and J 4 bases, with 19 bases left between them. The CDR3 has 16 residues. The DNA for the CDR3 is TGTGCCAGCAGTTCATCTCTGGGGGGCGCGCTCTATGGCTACACCTTC. Protein: CASSSSLGGALYGYTF.

The V gene is TRBV10-2, the J gene TRBJ1-1, with D hard to call. From germline, CDR1 is WSHSY and CDR2 SAAADI. The CDR3 consists of 17 residues. The V end was cut by 3 bases, the J end by 1 base, with 18 bases between. The CDR3 reads CASSEVASRSPNTEAFF. The CDR3 DNA sequence: TGCGCCAGCAGTGAAGTGGCATCAAGAAGCCCGAACACTGAAGCTTTCTTT.